This TCR beta chain was profiled in a study of blood T cell repertoires in COVID-19. Study background: Samples of COVID-19 (acute and convalescent) were obtained from the United States, Italy and Spain. T cells, B-cell-depleted T cells, or PBMCs supplied cDNA or gDNA.

Per the original data handling: Reference gene primer amplification in the assay estimated nucleated cell counts. Clones were sequenced by immunoSEQ multiplex PCR, and TCRdb holds only the in-frame ones, with some missing. V, J and clone size derive from that table, while D and trimming were established from the DNA sequence. The sample has tens of thousands of clones, about 79% seen once. The germline V gene encodes CDR1 SEHNR and CDR2 FQNEAQ (reference sequence). Germline trimming cut 5 bases from V and 7 bases from J; bases unmatched to any gene: 10. The CDR3 has 15 residues. The sequence was collected from a man aged 70-80 years with acute or convalescent COVID-19. The sequencing sample was made of peripheral blood. The V and J genes are TRBV7-9 and TRBJ2-4; 8 bases are a match to TRBD1. The DNA for the CDR3 is TGTGCCAGCAGCGCCGTGACAGGGGACGTGAACATTCAGTACTTC. Protein product: CASSAVTGDVNIQYF.